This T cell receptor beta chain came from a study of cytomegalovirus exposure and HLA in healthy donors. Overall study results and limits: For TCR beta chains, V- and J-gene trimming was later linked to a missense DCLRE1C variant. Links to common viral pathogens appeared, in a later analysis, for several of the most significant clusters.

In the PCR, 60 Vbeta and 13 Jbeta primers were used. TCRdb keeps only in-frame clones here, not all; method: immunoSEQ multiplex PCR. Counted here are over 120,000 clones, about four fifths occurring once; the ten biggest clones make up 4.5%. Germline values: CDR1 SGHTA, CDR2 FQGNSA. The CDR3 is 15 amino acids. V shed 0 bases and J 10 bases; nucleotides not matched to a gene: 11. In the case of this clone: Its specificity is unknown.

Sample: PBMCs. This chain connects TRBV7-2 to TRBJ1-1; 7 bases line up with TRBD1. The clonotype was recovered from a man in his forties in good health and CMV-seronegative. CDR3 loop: CASSLAIQGVTSAFF. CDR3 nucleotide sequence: TGTGCCAGCAGCTTAGCTATCCAGGGGGTCACATCAGCTTTCTTT.